This T cell receptor (beta chain) was recovered during a study of shared clonotypes between healthy human individuals. Only in-frame clones appear in the TCRdb table, and some are missing; sequencing was by immunoSEQ multiplex PCR. This table holds some 1.1 million clones, around three quarters found once. On this clone: The target antigen is unknown.

Study outcomes and limitations: The generation probabilities recorded for non-shared clonotypes fell below those of clonotypes shared by all four donors. It was only blood that was sampled, and tissue repertoires likely differ. Across subsets, estimated richness was generally greater for naive than for memory populations.

Trimming removed 4 bases from V and 2 bases from J, with 12 bases in between. Germline V gene sequence: CDR1 SNHLY, CDR2 FYNNEI. The CDR3 sequence is 15 residues long. V gene TRBV2 combines with J gene TRBJ1-5; D is unclear. Sequencing was performed on memory CD4+ T cells from PBMCs. Subset indicated: CD45RA-negative fraction. The TCR comes from a man between 18 and 29 years old in good health. Some clones in this sample may be carry-over from other donors' samples. The CDR3: CASSVSPGGNQPQHF. CDR3 nucleotides: TGTGCCAGCAGTGTTTCCCCCGGCGGCAATCAGCCCCAGCATTTT.